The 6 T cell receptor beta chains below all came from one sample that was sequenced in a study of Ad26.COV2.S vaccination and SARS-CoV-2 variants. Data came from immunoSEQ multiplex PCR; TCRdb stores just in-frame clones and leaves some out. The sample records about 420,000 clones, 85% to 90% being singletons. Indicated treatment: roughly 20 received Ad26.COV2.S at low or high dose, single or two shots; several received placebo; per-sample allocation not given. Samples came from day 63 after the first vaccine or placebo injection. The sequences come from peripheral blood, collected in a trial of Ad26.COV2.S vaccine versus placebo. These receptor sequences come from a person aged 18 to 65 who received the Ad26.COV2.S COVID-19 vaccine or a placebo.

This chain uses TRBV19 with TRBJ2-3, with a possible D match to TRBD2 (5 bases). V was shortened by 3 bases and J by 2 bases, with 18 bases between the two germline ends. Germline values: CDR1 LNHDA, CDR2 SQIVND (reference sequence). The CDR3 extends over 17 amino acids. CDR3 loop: CASSIGLYSTNTDTQYF. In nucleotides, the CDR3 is TGTGCCAGTAGTATCGGACTTTACTCTACGAACACAGATACGCAGTATTTT.

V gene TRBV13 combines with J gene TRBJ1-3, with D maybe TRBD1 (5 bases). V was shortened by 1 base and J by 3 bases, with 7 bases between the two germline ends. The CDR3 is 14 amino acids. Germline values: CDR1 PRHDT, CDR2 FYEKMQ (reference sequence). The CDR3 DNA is TGTGCCAGCAGCTTAGCAGGGTTTGGAAACACCATATATTTT. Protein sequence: CASSLAGFGNTIYF.

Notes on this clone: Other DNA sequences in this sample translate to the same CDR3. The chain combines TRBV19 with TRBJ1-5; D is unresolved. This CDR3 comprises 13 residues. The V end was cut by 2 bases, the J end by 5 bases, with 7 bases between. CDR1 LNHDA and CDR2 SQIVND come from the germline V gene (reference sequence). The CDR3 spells CASSIQEDQPQHF. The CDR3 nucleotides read TGTGCCAGTAGTATACAGGAAGATCAGCCCCAGCATTTT.

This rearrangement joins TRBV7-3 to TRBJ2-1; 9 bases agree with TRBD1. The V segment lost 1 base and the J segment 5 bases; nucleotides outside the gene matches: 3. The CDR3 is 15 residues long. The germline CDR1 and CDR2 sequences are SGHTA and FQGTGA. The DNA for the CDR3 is TGTGCCAGCAGCTTAATTGGGACAGGGAACAATGAGCAGTTCTTC. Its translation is CASSLIGTGNNEQFF.

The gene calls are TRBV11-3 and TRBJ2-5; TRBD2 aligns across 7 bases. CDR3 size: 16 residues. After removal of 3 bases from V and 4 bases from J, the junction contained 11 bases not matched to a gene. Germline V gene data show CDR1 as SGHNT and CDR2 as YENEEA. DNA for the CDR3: TGTGCCAGCAGCTTGGGGAGGGGAGGGCTAGCAGAGACCCAGTACTTC. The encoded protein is CASSLGRGGLAETQYF.

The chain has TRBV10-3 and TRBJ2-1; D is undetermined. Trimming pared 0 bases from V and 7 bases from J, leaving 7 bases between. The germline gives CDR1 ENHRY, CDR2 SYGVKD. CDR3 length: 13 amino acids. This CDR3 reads CAISESWENEQFF. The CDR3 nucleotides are TGTGCCATCAGTGAGTCGTGGGAAAATGAGCAGTTCTTC.